The 21 T cell receptor beta chains below all came from one sample that was sequenced in a study of T cell responses to AZD1222 COVID-19 vaccine. The repertoire was sequenced with immunoSEQ multiplex PCR; TCRdb's copy has only in-frame clones and lacks some. The repertoire holds 150,000 to 200,000 clones, approximately 90% seen once, with less than 1.5% in the top ten. Specimen: peripheral blood, collected 28 days after the second AZD1222 dose. Every receptor here comes from an adult who received the AZD1222 COVID-19 vaccine.

This chain links TRBV9 with TRBJ1-6; no reliable D call. The V and J ends lost 4 bases and 3 bases respectively, with 11 bases between them. There are 15 residues in the CDR3. Germline V gene lookup returns CDR1 SGDLS and CDR2 YYNGEE. CDR3 region: CASSLSTDYNSPLHF. The CDR3 DNA reads TGTGCCAGCAGCCTCTCCACAGACTATAATTCACCCCTCCACTTT.

The sample holds a few counts of this clone. The J gene is TRBJ1-1, the V gene TRBV11-2, with D uncertain. The CDR3 extends over 14 amino acids. V was trimmed by 2 bases and J by 1 base, leaving 8 bases between them. The germline V gene has CDR1 SGHAT and CDR2 FQNNGV. CDR3 nucleotides: TGTGCCAGCAGCTTATTATTGGGGAACACTGAAGCTTTCTTT. As protein: CASSLLLGNTEAFF.

CDR3 nucleotide sequence: TGTGCCAGCAGCAGAGGAGGGGGCAATCAGCCCCAGCATTTT. It specifies CASSRGGGNQPQHF. The gene calls are TRBV9 and TRBJ1-5, with D perhaps matching TRBD1 (5 bases). With 4 bases removed from V and 2 bases from J, the gap between germline ends came to 10 bases. The CDR3 covers 14 residues. Germline V gene lookup returns CDR1 SGDLS and CDR2 YYNGEE.

The chain joins TRBV6-1 to TRBJ1-2; 7 positions match TRBD1. The germline gives CDR1 MNHNS, CDR2 SASEGT. The CDR3 totals 15 residues. The V and J ends lost 0 bases and 5 bases, in that order; junction bases with no gene match: 6. CDR3: CASSEARGQGYGYTF. The CDR3 nucleotides are TGTGCCAGCAGTGAAGCAAGGGGGCAGGGGTATGGCTACACCTTC.

The V call is TRBV7-8, the J call TRBJ2-7, with 7 nucleotides matching TRBD1. The CDR3 has 19 amino acids. J was trimmed by 3 bases and V by 4 bases; bases with no gene match: 21. CDR1 and CDR2 (germline): SGHVS, FQNEAQ. The CDR3 is CASSSTIGRSDRALYEQYF. For the CDR3, the DNA is TGTGCCAGCAGCTCCACTATAGGGCGGTCTGACAGGGCTCTCTACGAGCAGTACTTC.

The chain has TRBV6-6 and TRBJ2-1; D is uncertain. The CDR3 sequence is 14 residues long. V lost 8 bases, J lost 4 bases, and 15 bases lay in between. CDR1 and CDR2 (germline): MNHNY, SVGAGI (reference sequence). The CDR3 DNA sequence: TGTGCCAGCTCCCAGGCCACAGAGTACAATGAGCAGTTCTTC. Translation gives CASSQATEYNEQFF.

The J gene is TRBJ1-1, the V gene TRBV19; no clear D. V was pared by 5 bases and J by 0 bases, with 4 bases between. Per the germline V gene, CDR1 is LNHDA and CDR2 is SQIVND (reference sequence). The CDR3 runs 12 residues. The CDR3 is CASSLMNTEAFF. The DNA of the CDR3 is TGTGCCAGTAGTCTTATGAACACTGAAGCTTTCTTT.

The chain carries TRBV28 and TRBJ1-1, with 8 positions matching TRBD1. After removal of 6 bases from V and 4 bases from J, the junction contained 19 bases not matched to a gene. This CDR3 contains 18 residues. Germline V gene sequence: CDR1 MDHEN, CDR2 SYDVKM. The CDR3 sequence is CASSQPVGTGSLGTEAFF. CDR3 nucleotide sequence: TGTGCCAGCAGCCAGCCCGTCGGGACAGGCTCTTTGGGCACTGAAGCTTTCTTT.

The chain uses TRBV7-6 and TRBJ1-4; TRBD1 agrees at 8 bases. J gave up 8 bases and V 5 bases, and 7 bases lay outside the gene matches. This CDR3 comprises 14 residues. Germline CDR1 reads SGHVS; CDR2 reads FNYEAQ. In nucleotides, the CDR3 is TGTGCCAGCAGCATAGGACAGGGTAGGGAAAAACTGTTTTTT. It specifies CASSIGQGREKLFF.

The V call is TRBV28, the J call TRBJ1-2; D is possibly TRBD1 (5 bases). The CDR3 length is 14 residues. Germline CDR1 reads MDHEN; CDR2 reads SYDVKM. Trimming shortened V by 8 bases and J by 6 bases, and 19 bases separated the two germline ends. CDR3 residues: CASRRISGVDGYTF. CDR3 DNA: TGTGCCAGCCGTCGAATTTCGGGGGTGGATGGCTACACCTTC.

J is TRBJ2-1 and V is TRBV6-5; D is unclear. The CDR3 spans 12 residues. Trimming removed 6 bases from V and 10 bases from J, with 13 bases in between. CDR1 is MNHEY, CDR2 SVGAGI, per germline. CDR3 nucleotides: TGTGCCAGCAGAAAGACCCCCGGAGAGCAGTTCTTC. Protein: CASRKTPGEQFF.

The chain joins TRBV2 to TRBJ1-1; D call uncertain. The germline gives CDR1 SNHLY, CDR2 FYNNEI. Trimming took 5 bases from V and 2 from J, leaving 6 bases between them. This CDR3 spans 12 amino acids. CDR3 amino acids: CASSTYNTEAFF. The CDR3 DNA reads TGTGCCAGCAGTACATACAACACTGAAGCTTTCTTT.

The chain has TRBV5-1 and TRBJ1-5; the match to TRBD1 covers 10 bases. Per germline, CDR1 SGHRS and CDR2 YFSETQ. The CDR3 sequence is 15 residues long. Unmatched junction bases numbered 3, after V lost 0 bases and J lost 6 bases. DNA for the CDR3: TGCGCCAGCAGCTTGGAGACAGGGGGCGTTCAGCCCCAGCATTTT. As protein: CASSLETGGVQPQHF.

The chain is built from TRBV5-4 and TRBJ2-7; 8 bases are shared with TRBD2. CDR1 and CDR2 (germline): SGHNT, YYREEE (reference sequence). This CDR3 comprises 14 residues. Losses at the gene ends were 7 bases for V and 2 bases for J; bases not matched to a gene: 8. The CDR3 reads CASGDSGKPYEQYF. CDR3 DNA: TGTGCCAGCGGAGATAGCGGGAAGCCCTACGAGCAGTACTTC.

The chain is built from TRBV9 and TRBJ1-2, with TRBD1 as a possible D gene (6 bases). Germline V CDR1 and CDR2: SGDLS, YYNGEE. The CDR3 is made up of 17 amino acids. The ends were cut back, 0 bases at V and 3 bases at J, with 18 bases in the middle. Here the CDR3 DNA reads TGTGCCAGCAGCGTAGGACTAGACAAACAGGGATACTATGGCTACACCTTC. This encodes CASSVGLDKQGYYGYTF.

This clone was seen once. The rearrangement joins TRBV2 to TRBJ1-6; TRBD1 agrees at 12 bases. The CDR3 consists of 14 residues. The ends lost 6 bases at V and 7 bases at J; junction bases unmatched: 1. From germline, CDR1 is SNHLY and CDR2 FYNNEI. CDR3 coding DNA: TGTGCCAGCAGGGGACAGGGGGCAAATTCACCCCTCCACTTT. Its translation: CASRGQGANSPLHF.

The J gene is TRBJ1-5, the V gene TRBV5-1; D is unresolved. The V gene's germline CDR1 is SGHRS and CDR2 YFSETQ. V dropped 0 bases and J dropped 3 bases, with 10 bases sitting between them. The length of the CDR3 is 15 residues. The DNA for the CDR3 is TGCGCCAGCAGCTTGGCATCCGGGCTCAATCAGCCCCAGCATTTT. Its protein product is CASSLASGLNQPQHF.

This chain's CDR3 is CASSQVTGEDQPQHF. In DNA, the CDR3 is TGTGCCAGCAGCCAAGTGACAGGGGAAGATCAGCCCCAGCATTTT. This chain links TRBV4-2 with TRBJ1-5; 8 positions agree with TRBD1. J lost 5 bases, V lost 1 base, and 4 bases had no gene match. Germline CDR1 reads LGHNA; CDR2 reads YNFKEQ. The CDR3 has 15 residues.

The chain couples TRBV27 to TRBJ2-1; D is possibly TRBD2 (6 bases). Trimming took off 5 bases at V and 8 bases at J, with 10 bases between the two ends. CDR1 MNHEY and CDR2 SMNVEV come from the germline V gene (reference sequence). This CDR3 is 12 amino acids long. CDR3 nucleotides: TGTGCCAGCAGTCCCGGGGGTCATGAGCAGTTCTTC. Translation: CASSPGGHEQFF.

V and J are TRBV19 and TRBJ1-1; D ambiguous. This CDR3 contains 18 residues. V was cut by 0 bases and J by 1 base, with 18 bases left in between. CDR1 LNHDA and CDR2 SQIVND come from the germline V gene (reference sequence). For the CDR3, the DNA is TGTGCCAGTAGTATAGATCAGAGGGCGCCTCGGGCGAACACTGAAGCTTTCTTT. Translation: CASSIDQRAPRANTEAFF.

The genes are TRBV7-9 and TRBJ2-1, with D tentatively TRBD2 (5 bases). The germline CDR1 and CDR2 sequences are SEHNR and FQNEAQ (reference sequence). The CDR3 is 13 residues long. Trimming cost V 3 bases and J 10 bases, with 13 bases left between them. The CDR3 DNA is TGTGCCAGCAGCTTTGGCGACTACCCGGAGCAGTTCTTC. Translation: CASSFGDYPEQFF.